This TCR beta chain comes out of a study of regulatory T cells in long-lasting Graves disease. Time point: persistent/refractory GD, antithyroid drugs over 5 years with positive TRAb. The TCR library was prepared using RNA isolated from PBMCs. It was by American Thyroid Association guidelines that Graves' disease was diagnosed. Each of the patients was recruited from an endocrinology department situated in Xi'an, China. Both iRepertoire HTBI primers and Arm-PCR of CDR3 regions were used to build the TCR beta libraries. TCRdb recomputed calls from the multiplex PCR reads with MiXCR, one row per CDR3 protein. The sample records more than 350,000 distinct CDR3 sequences, over 20% being singletons. The study's findings and limits: The analysis examined peripheral blood only and excluded thyroid tissue. Lower TCR diversity characterized persistent Graves' patients relative to newly diagnosed patients.

The V gene's germline CDR1 is SNHLY and CDR2 FYNNEI. This CDR3 contains 12 residues. V was pared by 6 bases and J by 7 bases, with 10 bases between. This clonotype was detected ten times or more. The antigen remains undetermined. The specimen comprised peripheral blood mononuclear cells (PBMCs), sampled when the disease was refractory, from a patient treated with antithyroid drugs. The sequence was collected from a female donor with Graves disease. V gene TRBV2 combines with J gene TRBJ1-5; the D is unclear. The CDR3 sequence: CASRDPSQPQHF. CDR3 DNA sequence: TGTGCCAGCAGAGACCCAAGCCAGCCCCAGCATTTT.